This note documents a single TCR beta chain sequence. These data originate in a study of shared clonotypes between healthy human individuals. V was clipped by 6 bases and J by 1 base; unmatched bases: 7. The CDR3 runs 15 residues. Looked up from germline, CDR1 is MGHRA and CDR2 is YSYEKL. Naive CD45RA+ and memory CD45RA-negative subsets were split from CD4+ cells. Here immunoSEQ multiplex PCR was the method, and the copy in TCRdb shows in-frame clones only, minus some. The data contain some 500,000 clones, 90% to 97% of them seen just once; the ten biggest clones take up less than 0.06%. The source material was naive CD4+ T cells sorted from blood. Specified subset: CD45RA+ positively selected. The chain employs TRBV4-1 and TRBJ2-7; 9 positions match TRBD2. The receptor's source is a woman aged 25 to 39 in good health. CDR3 region: CASRQTSGLSYEQYF. CDR3 sequence (DNA): TGCGCCAGCAGACAAACTAGCGGGTTATCCTACGAGCAGTACTTC.